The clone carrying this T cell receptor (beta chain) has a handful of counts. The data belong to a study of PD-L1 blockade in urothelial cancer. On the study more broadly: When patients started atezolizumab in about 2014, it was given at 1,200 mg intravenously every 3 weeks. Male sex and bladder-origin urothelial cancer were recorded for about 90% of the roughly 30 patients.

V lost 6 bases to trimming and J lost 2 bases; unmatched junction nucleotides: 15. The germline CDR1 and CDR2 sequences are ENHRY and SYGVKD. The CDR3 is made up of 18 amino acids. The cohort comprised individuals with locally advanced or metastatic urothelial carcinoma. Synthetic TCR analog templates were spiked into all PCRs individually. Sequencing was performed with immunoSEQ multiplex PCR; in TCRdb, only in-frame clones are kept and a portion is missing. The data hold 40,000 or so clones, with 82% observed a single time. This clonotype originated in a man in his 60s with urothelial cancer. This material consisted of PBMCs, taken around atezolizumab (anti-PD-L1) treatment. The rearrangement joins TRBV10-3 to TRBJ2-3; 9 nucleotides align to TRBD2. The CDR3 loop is CAISLTRSGGSYTDTQYF. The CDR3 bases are TGTGCCATCAGCCTAACCCGGAGCGGGGGGTCCTACACAGATACGCAGTATTTT.